The rows below give T cell receptor beta chains drawn from one sample of a study of a mutant IDH1 vaccine in newly diagnosed glioma. The protocol was immunoSEQ multiplex PCR, while the TCRdb copy is restricted to in-frame clones and leaves out a portion. The sample has over 80,000 clones, about 90% seen once. This sample comprised PBMCs, obtained from a glioma patient treated with radiotherapy, temozolomide or both. The receptors derive from a woman between 45 and 65 years old with glioma. CDR3s include the opening cysteine and the closing phenylalanine or tryptophan. The D gene is left open where the match is weak. For some rows the clone size is stated as once, few or many, or as a class when expanded; others skip it.

length	size	V	J	D	DNA	CDR3
16	-	TRBV11-2	TRBJ2-3	TRBD2	TGTGCCAGCAGCTTAGTGGCGGGAGGGGGGACAGATACGCAGTATTTT	CASSLVAGGGTDTQYF
14	-	TRBV7-8	TRBJ2-5	-	TGTGCCAGCAGCTTAGCCCATAACTTAGAGACCCAGTACTTC	CASSLAHNLETQYF
15	once	TRBV7-9	TRBJ2-7	-	TGTGCCAGCAGCTTATTGGTGCAAAATATCTACGAGCAGTACTTC	CASSLLVQNIYEQYF
14	-	TRBV11-2	TRBJ2-7	-	TGTGCCAGCAGCTTAGGCCGGGCTCTCTACGAGCAGTACTTC	CASSLGRALYEQYF
13	-	TRBV15	TRBJ2-7	-	TGTGCCACCAGCAGCACAGGGATCCCCGAGCAGTACTTC	CATSSTGIPEQYF
14	-	TRBV5-1	TRBJ2-5	TRBD2	TGCGCCAGCAGCCTTAGCGGGAGATCAGAGACCCAGTACTTC	CASSLSGRSETQYF
15	-	TRBV9	TRBJ2-4	-	TGTGCCAGCAGCGTAAGCGGGTCGAGCAAAAACATTCAGTACTTC	CASSVSGSSKNIQYF
16	-	TRBV18	TRBJ2-2	TRBD2	TGTGCCAGCTCACCACCGGGCGGGAGGGACACCGGGGAGCTGTTTTTT	CASSPPGGRDTGELFF
15	-	TRBV18	TRBJ2-1	-	TGTGCCAGCTCCCTTACAAGGATTTCATACAATGAGCAGTTCTTC	CASSLTRISYNEQFF
15	-	TRBV7-9	TRBJ1-3	-	TGTGCCAGCAGCTTAGCAGGAAACTCTGGAAACACCATATATTTT	CASSLAGNSGNTIYF
20	-	TRBV4-1	TRBJ2-6	-	TGCGCCAGCAGCCAAGGGAGTGGAGCGCGGGCCCTCTCTGGGGCCAACGTCCTGACTTTC	CASSQGSGARALSGANVLTF
14	-	TRBV7-9	TRBJ2-1	-	TGTGCCAGCAGTAGCGTAGGCTTCTACAATGAGCAGTTCTTC	CASSSVGFYNEQFF
15	-	TRBV4-1	TRBJ2-3	-	TGCGCCAGCAGCCATTTAGACAGGCCCACAGATACGCAGTATTTT	CASSHLDRPTDTQYF
13	-	TRBV28	TRBJ2-7	-	TGTGCCAGCAGCCGGGGGAGGCCCTACGAGCAGTACTTC	CASSRGRPYEQYF
14	-	TRBV28	TRBJ1-4	TRBD1	TGTGCCAGCAGTTTTTCAGGGGGCGCATGGAAACTGTTTTTT	CASSFSGGAWKLFF
15	-	TRBV5-1	TRBJ2-7	-	TGCGCCAGCAGCTTGGGAGCCCAGGGTACGAACGAGCAGTACTTC	CASSLGAQGTNEQYF
15	-	TRBV10-3	TRBJ2-2	TRBD2	TGTGCCATCAGCCCCTCTAGCGGGCCCACCGGGGAGCTGTTTTTT	CAISPSSGPTGELFF
12	-	TRBV19	TRBJ1-3	-	TGTGCCAGTCTCGGACCACCACACACCATATATTTT	CASLGPPHTIYF
14	-	TRBV5-6	TRBJ2-7	-	TGTGCCAGCAGCTTTTACACAGGGTACTACGAGCAGTACTTC	CASSFYTGYYEQYF
15	-	TRBV7-9	TRBJ2-7	TRBD2	TGTGCCAGCAGCCTTAGCGGGAGGGCCCCCTACGAGCAGTACTTC	CASSLSGRAPYEQYF
12	-	TRBV28	TRBJ2-7	-	TGTGCCAGCAGTTTATCCCCCTACGAGCAGTACTTC	CASSLSPYEQYF
17	-	TRBV15	TRBJ1-4	TRBD1	TGTGCCACCAGCAGCCTGCGGGAGGGGGCGAGCAATGAAAAACTGTTTTTT	CATSSLREGASNEKLFF
12	-	TRBV9	TRBJ1-1	-	TGTGCCAGCAGCACTGGGGGAACTGAAGCTTTCTTT	CASSTGGTEAFF
15	-	TRBV6-6	TRBJ1-5	-	TGTGCCAGCAGTTACGGCCCCATCGGAAGGGAGCCCCAGCATTTT	CASSYGPIGREPQHF
15	-	TRBV2	TRBJ1-5	-	TGTGCCAGCAGTGATAGGCAGGGTGGCAATCAGCCCCAGCATTTT	CASSDRQGGNQPQHF
10	-	TRBV19	TRBJ1-2	-	TGTGCCAGTAGTGTCTATGGCTACACCTTC	CASSVYGYTF
14	-	TRBV30	TRBJ1-5	TRBD1	TGTGCCTGGAGTCGGACAGGGGCCAATCAGCCCCAGCATTTT	CAWSRTGANQPQHF
17	-	TRBV15	TRBJ1-4	-	TGTGCCACCAGCAGAGAACCCCCGGGAGGTAGGGATGAAAAACTGTTTTTT	CATSREPPGGRDEKLFF
15	-	TRBV19	TRBJ2-7	TRBD1	TGTGCCAGTACCCCCCCCGGGACAGGGAGATCCGAGCAGTACTTC	CASTPPGTGRSEQYF
15	-	TRBV5-4	TRBJ1-2	TRBD1	TGTGCCAGCAGCTTGGGACAGGGGGGTCTCTATGGCTACACCTTC	CASSLGQGGLYGYTF
14	-	TRBV28	TRBJ1-2	-	TGTGCCAGCCTTGGGTCACTGGGTTACTATGGCTACACCTTC	CASLGSLGYYGYTF
16	-	TRBV27	TRBJ1-3	-	TGTGCCACCCCCCCCGCGGAGTGCCCTCTGAGAAACACCATATATTTT	CATPPAECPLRNTIYF
14	-	TRBV5-1	TRBJ1-2	-	TGCGCCAGCAGCTTAAACGGGCAGAACTATGGCTACACCTTC	CASSLNGQNYGYTF
15	-	TRBV5-4	TRBJ2-7	-	TGTGCCAGCAGCTTGGGAGGGGACTCCAGCTACGAGCAGTACTTC	CASSLGGDSSYEQYF
13	-	TRBV5-5	TRBJ2-7	TRBD1	TGTGCCAGCACCGCCGGACAGGGGGTTGAGCAGTACTTC	CASTAGQGVEQYF
16	-	TRBV10-1	TRBJ1-1	TRBD1	TGCGCCAGCAGTGAGTTTACCGGGACAGGGCCTGATGAAGCTTTCTTT	CASSEFTGTGPDEAFF
17	-	TRBV28	TRBJ1-2	-	TGTGCCAGCAGTTTAAAGGCAGGAGGTTGGAGTGGTTATGGCTACACCTTC	CASSLKAGGWSGYGYTF
15	-	TRBV5-6	TRBJ1-5	-	TGTGCCAGCAGCTCTCAGGGGAATAGCAATCAGCCCCAGCATTTT	CASSSQGNSNQPQHF
16	-	TRBV6-4	TRBJ1-5	-	TGTGCCAGCAGTGACTCCCGCCTCAATAGCAATCAGCCCCAGCATTTT	CASSDSRLNSNQPQHF
15	-	TRBV5-1	TRBJ2-7	TRBD1	TGCGCCAGCAGCCGAAAGGCGGACAGGGTAACCGAGCAGTACTTC	CASSRKADRVTEQYF
14	-	TRBV12-5	TRBJ2-1	-	TGTGCTAGTGGCAACTACAGGGAGGACAATGAGCAGTTCTTC	CASGNYREDNEQFF
14	-	TRBV2	TRBJ1-1	TRBD1	TGTGCCAGCAGTTTCAGGACAGGGACCACTGAAGCTTTCTTT	CASSFRTGTTEAFF
15	-	TRBV10-1	TRBJ2-1	TRBD2	TGCGCCAGCAGTGAAGCGGGAGAAATCGGCAGTGAGCAGTTCTTC	CASSEAGEIGSEQFF
15	-	TRBV1	TRBJ2-5	-	TGCACCAGCAGCCAAGTATGGGAAAGGCAAGAGACCCAGTACTTC	CTSSQVWERQETQYF
14	-	TRBV7-9	TRBJ1-1	-	TGTGCCAGCAGCGCCCCCCCAGCGAACACTGAAGCTTTCTTT	CASSAPPANTEAFF
13	-	TRBV9	TRBJ2-2	-	TGTGCCAGCAGCGTAGAAGGGTACGGGGAGCTGTTTTTT	CASSVEGYGELFF
15	-	TRBV6-6	TRBJ2-2	-	TGTGCCAGCAGTTACTCAAACAGACACACCGGGGAGCTGTTTTTT	CASSYSNRHTGELFF
15	-	TRBV5-1	TRBJ2-1	TRBD2	TGCGCCAGCAGCACTAGCGGTAGCTCCTACAATGAGCAGTTCTTC	CASSTSGSSYNEQFF
16	-	TRBV4-2	TRBJ2-1	-	TGTGCCAGCAGCCAAGAATTTGATAGCTCCTACAATGAGCAGTTCTTC	CASSQEFDSSYNEQFF
16	-	TRBV2	TRBJ2-1	-	TGTGCCAGCAGGGGTGGGACTGCCCGCGGTTACAATGAGCAGTTCTTC	CASRGGTARGYNEQFF
17	-	TRBV5-1	TRBJ2-1	TRBD2	TGCGCCAGCAGCTTGGAGGCTAGCGGCGGCTCCTACAATGAGCAGTTCTTC	CASSLEASGGSYNEQFF
15	-	TRBV6-6	TRBJ2-5	-	TGTGCCAGCAGTTACTCGGCAGGGGGGAGGGAGACCCAGTACTTC	CASSYSAGGRETQYF
15	-	TRBV7-9	TRBJ1-2	TRBD1	TGTGCCAGCAGCACCAGCGACAGGGGTGGCTATGGCTACACCTTC	CASSTSDRGGYGYTF